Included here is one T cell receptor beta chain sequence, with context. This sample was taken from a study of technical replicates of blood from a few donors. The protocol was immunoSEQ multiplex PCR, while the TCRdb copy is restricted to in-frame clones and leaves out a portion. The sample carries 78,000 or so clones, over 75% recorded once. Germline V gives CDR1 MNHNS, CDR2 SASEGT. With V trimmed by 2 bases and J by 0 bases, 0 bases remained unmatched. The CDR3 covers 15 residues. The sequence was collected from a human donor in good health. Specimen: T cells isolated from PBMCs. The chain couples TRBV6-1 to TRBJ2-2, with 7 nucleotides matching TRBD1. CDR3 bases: TGTGCCAGCAGTGAACAGGGGGCGAACACCGGGGAGCTGTTTTTT. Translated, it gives CASSEQGANTGELFF.